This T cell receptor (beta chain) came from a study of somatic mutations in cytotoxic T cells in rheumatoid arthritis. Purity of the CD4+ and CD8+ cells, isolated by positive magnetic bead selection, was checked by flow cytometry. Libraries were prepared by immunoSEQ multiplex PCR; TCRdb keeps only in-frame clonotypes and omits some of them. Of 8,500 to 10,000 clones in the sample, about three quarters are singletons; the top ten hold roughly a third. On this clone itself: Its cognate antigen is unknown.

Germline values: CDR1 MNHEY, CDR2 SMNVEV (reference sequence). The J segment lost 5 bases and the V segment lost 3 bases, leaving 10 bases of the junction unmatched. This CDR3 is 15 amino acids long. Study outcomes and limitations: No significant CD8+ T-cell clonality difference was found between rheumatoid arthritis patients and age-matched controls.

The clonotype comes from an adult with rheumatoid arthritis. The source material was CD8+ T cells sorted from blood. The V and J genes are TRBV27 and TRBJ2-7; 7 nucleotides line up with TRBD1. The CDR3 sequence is CASSFRQGAGDEQYF. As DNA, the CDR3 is TGTGCCAGCAGTTTTCGACAGGGTGCAGGCGACGAGCAGTACTTC.